These 30 T cell receptor beta chains were all obtained from the same sample, sequenced in a study of shared clonotypes between healthy human individuals. The assay was immunoSEQ multiplex PCR, and TCRdb's table has in-frame clones only and misses some. Among 1,500,000 or so clones listed, roughly 96% were seen once. Sequences were obtained from naive CD4+ T cells sorted from blood. As to subset: CD45RA+ positively selected. The source is a man aged 30 to 45 in good health.

In this sample, this clone turned up once. J is TRBJ1-1 and V is TRBV18, with D tentatively TRBD1 (6 bases). Per the germline V gene, CDR1 is KGHSH and CDR2 is LQKENI. This CDR3 is 15 amino acids long. V was shortened by 0 bases and J by 5 bases, with 13 bases between the two germline ends. The CDR3 DNA reads as TGTGCCAGCTCACCACCGTCAGGAGGGGGAACTGAAGCTTTCTTT. Translated: CASSPPSGGGTEAFF.

This clone has only a few counts. The chain has TRBV6-5 and TRBJ2-7; TRBD1 or TRBD2 may be the D gene (5 bases each). From germline, CDR1 is MNHEY and CDR2 SVGAGI. Trimming removed 8 bases from V and 4 bases from J, with 15 bases in between. There are 13 residues in the CDR3. CDR3 amino acids: CASWDGRLYEQYF. The CDR3 region has the DNA TGTGCCAGCTGGGACGGACGCTTATACGAGCAGTACTTC.

V is TRBV5-4 and J is TRBJ2-1; 12 nucleotides line up with TRBD2. CDR3 length: 18 amino acids. Germline loops: CDR1 SGHNT, CDR2 YYREEE (reference sequence). Losses at the gene ends were 2 bases for V and 7 bases for J; bases not matched to a gene: 13. The CDR3 sequence: CASSFGLTSGSRLNEQFF. In DNA, the CDR3 is TGTGCCAGCAGCTTCGGTTTGACTAGCGGGAGTCGGCTGAATGAGCAGTTCTTC.

The chain carries TRBV2 and TRBJ2-1; D may be TRBD1 (6 bases). V lost 9 bases to trimming and J lost 0 bases, with 12 bases between them. The CDR3 runs 14 residues. The germline V gene encodes CDR1 SNHLY and CDR2 FYNNEI. The CDR3 sequence: CASLDRASYNEQFF. The CDR3 nucleotides read TGTGCCAGTTTGGACAGAGCCTCCTACAATGAGCAGTTCTTC.

V gene TRBV19 combines with J gene TRBJ2-7, with D maybe TRBD2 (7 bases). Germline CDR1 reads LNHDA; CDR2 reads SQIVND (reference sequence). The CDR3 extends over 13 amino acids. V gave up 9 bases and J gave up 6 bases, with 18 bases separating them. The CDR3: CASRLGGGGEQYF. The CDR3 bases are TGTGCCAGCCGCTTGGGGGGGGGCGGCGAGCAGTACTTC.

V gene TRBV7-9 combines with J gene TRBJ2-7; TRBD2 agrees at 7 bases. The CDR3 runs to 16 residues. Germline lookup yields CDR1 SEHNR and CDR2 FQNEAQ (reference sequence). V shed 4 bases and J 2 bases; nucleotides not matched to a gene: 11. CDR3 sequence (DNA): TGTGCCAGCAGCTCGCTTCGGGGAGGGGCACCCTACGAGCAGTACTTC. Its protein product is CASSSLRGGAPYEQYF. Drawing the rest from reference TRBV7-9 and TRBJ2-7, the complete variable domain is DTGVSQNPRHKITKRGQNVTFRCDPISEHNRLYWYRQTLGQGPEFLTYFQNEAQLEKSRLLSDRFSAERPKGSFSTLEIQRTEQGDSAMYLCASSSLRGGAPYEQYFGPGTRLTVT.

The rearrangement joins TRBV5-6 to TRBJ1-1, with a tentative D call TRBD1 (5 bases). This CDR3 region has 12 residues. V was cut by 0 bases and J by 8 bases, with 8 bases left in between. CDR1 SGHDT and CDR2 YYEEEE come from the germline V gene. The chain's CDR3 is CASSLDWGEAFF. The CDR3 coding sequence is TGTGCCAGCAGCTTGGACTGGGGGGAAGCTTTCTTT. The full variable domain, completed using reference TRBV5-6 and TRBJ1-1, is DAGVTQSPTHLIKTRGQQVTLRCSPKSGHDTVSWYQQALGQGPQFIFQYYEEEERQRGNFPDRFSGHQFPNYSSELNVNALLLGDSALYLCASSLDWGEAFFGQGTRLTVV.

Of note for this clone: Other DNA sequences in this sample translate to the same CDR3. The J gene is TRBJ1-1, the V gene TRBV28, with a weak D call TRBD1 (6 bases). The CDR3 consists of 13 residues. Germline V gives CDR1 MDHEN, CDR2 SYDVKM. Trimming took off 5 bases at V and 5 bases at J, with 12 bases between the two ends. CDR3 protein: CASSLTGRTEAFF. CDR3 nucleotides: TGTGCCAGCAGTCTGACAGGCAGGACTGAAGCTTTCTTT. Variable domain in full (rest from reference TRBV28 and TRBJ1-1): DVKVTQSSRYLVKRTGEKVFLECVQDMDHENMFWYRQDPGLGLRLIYFSYDVKMKEKGDIPEGYSVSREKKERFSLILESASTNQTSMYLCASSLTGRTEAFFGQGTRLTVV.

The J gene is TRBJ2-1, the V gene TRBV5-1, with a possible D match to TRBD2 (5 bases). V dropped 4 bases and J dropped 0 bases, with 17 bases sitting between them. This CDR3 spans 17 amino acids. Germline lookup yields CDR1 SGHRS and CDR2 YFSETQ. The CDR3 DNA is TGCGCCAGCAGCGCTCGAGGGCTAGCAGCCTCCTACAATGAGCAGTTCTTC. Encoded protein: CASSARGLAASYNEQFF. The complete variable domain, with remaining parts taken from reference TRBV5-1 and TRBJ2-1, reads KAGVTQTPRYLIKTRGQQVTLSCSPISGHRSVSWYQQTPGQGLQFLFEYFSETQRNKGNFPGRFSGRQFSNSRSEMNVSTLELGDSALYLCASSARGLAASYNEQFFGPGTRLTVL.

Concerning this clone itself: One junction end does not reproduce the germline sequence, and a read error may be involved. The chain is built from TRBV6-1 and TRBJ2-7, with 9 bases aligning to TRBD2. The CDR3 has 15 amino acids. The V gene's germline CDR1 is MNHNS and CDR2 SASEGT. The CDR3 loop reads CASRDSGLAGREQYF. The CDR3 region has the DNA TGTGCCAGCCGTGACTCGGGGCTAGCGGGACGAGAGCAGTACTTC.

On this clone itself: Given a much more abundant clone one base away, this may be a read error. This chain links TRBV5-4 with TRBJ2-5; D is uncertain. CDR1 and CDR2 (germline): SGHNT, YYREEE (reference sequence). V dropped 4 bases and J dropped 5 bases, with 6 bases sitting between them. The CDR3 sequence is 11 residues long. DNA for the CDR3: TGTGCCAGCAGCGTACGGGAGACCCAGTACTTC. This gives the protein CASSVRETQYF.

The table lists this clone with a count of one. Other DNA variants within this sample encode the same CDR3. The J gene is TRBJ2-7, the V gene TRBV5-1, with D possibly TRBD2 on 6 matching bases. The germline V and J ends were trimmed by 0 bases and 0 bases, with 7 bases remaining between them. This CDR3 spans 14 amino acids. The germline CDR1 and CDR2 sequences are SGHRS and YFSETQ. The chain's CDR3 is CASSLGRGSYEQYF. The CDR3 bases are TGCGCCAGCAGCTTGGGGAGGGGCTCCTACGAGCAGTACTTC.

V and J are TRBV9 and TRBJ1-1, with D unresolved. The germline V gene encodes CDR1 SGDLS and CDR2 YYNGEE. There are 16 residues in the CDR3. The germline V and J ends were trimmed by 4 bases and 4 bases, with 20 bases remaining between them. CDR3: CASSLSSSLRGTEAFF. The CDR3 DNA sequence: TGTGCCAGCAGCCTCTCTTCTTCTTTACGTGGCACTGAAGCTTTCTTT.

In its sample, this clone was seen once. This chain joins TRBV7-9 and TRBJ2-5, with D possibly being TRBD1 or TRBD2 (6 bases each). Germline V gives CDR1 SEHNR, CDR2 FQNEAQ (reference sequence). This CDR3 contains 13 residues. Trimming pared 7 bases from V and 1 base from J, leaving 10 bases between. CDR3 sequence (DNA): TGTGCCAGCAACCGGGGGCCCCAAGAGACCCAGTACTTC. Amino acids: CASNRGPQETQYF.

The V gene is TRBV13, the J gene TRBJ2-1; unclear D gene. CDR1 is PRHDT, CDR2 FYEKMQ, per germline (reference sequence). The CDR3 is made up of 12 amino acids. The ends were cut back, 3 bases at V and 6 bases at J, with 6 bases in the middle. The CDR3 spells CASSLRSNEQFF. The CDR3 DNA follows: TGTGCCAGCAGCTTGAGGAGCAATGAGCAGTTCTTC. The whole variable domain, filled in from reference TRBV13 and TRBJ2-1, reads AAGVIQSPRHLIKEKRETATLKCYPIPRHDTVYWYQQGPGQDPQFLISFYEKMQSDKGSIPDRFSAQQFSDYHSELNMSSLELGDSALYFCASSLRSNEQFFGPGTRLTVL.

This CDR3 is CASSLTSGSSGANVLTF. In DNA form, the CDR3 reads TGCGCCAGCAGCTTGACTAGCGGTAGCTCTGGGGCCAACGTCCTGACTTTC. The chain has TRBV5-1 and TRBJ2-6; TRBD2 matches at 8 bases. CDR1 and CDR2 (germline): SGHRS, YFSETQ. The CDR3 has 17 residues. V shed 1 base and J 0 bases; nucleotides not matched to a gene: 3.

The chain uses TRBV13 and TRBJ2-7, with TRBD1 identical over 7 bases. The germline V gene has CDR1 PRHDT and CDR2 FYEKMQ (reference sequence). This CDR3 contains 13 residues. Unmatched junction bases numbered 8, after V lost 5 bases and J lost 7 bases. The CDR3 DNA is TGTGCCAGCAGCCTTGACAGGGCGAGGGAGCAGTACTTC. Encoded protein: CASSLDRAREQYF.

To note about this clone: This sample also contains other DNA sequences that code for the same CDR3. The chain uses TRBV7-9 and TRBJ2-7; D unclear. CDR3 length: 14 residues. Trimming removed 2 bases at V and 0 bases at J, with 8 bases between. Per germline, CDR1 SEHNR and CDR2 FQNEAQ (reference sequence). The CDR3 bases are TGTGCCAGCAGCTTAAGCCCAGACTCCTACGAGCAGTACTTC. Its protein is CASSLSPDSYEQYF.

V and J are TRBV7-6 and TRBJ1-1; D is perhaps TRBD1 (5 bases). Germline lookup yields CDR1 SGHVS and CDR2 FNYEAQ. V was clipped by 1 base and J by 6 bases, with 15 bases between them. The CDR3 consists of 15 residues. CDR3 nucleotide sequence: TGTGCCAGCAGCTTAGAGCCAGGGAATCTTCCTGAAGCTTTCTTT. Translated: CASSLEPGNLPEAFF.

This clone was recorded only once. This sequence joins TRBV15 and TRBJ2-1, with no clear D. With 0 bases removed from V and 8 bases from J, the gap between germline ends came to 17 bases. The CDR3 totals 16 residues. Germline V gives CDR1 LNHNV, CDR2 YYDKDF (reference sequence). The CDR3 reads CATSRDTSTLFYEQFF. Written as DNA, the CDR3 is TGTGCCACCAGCAGAGATACTTCGACCTTATTCTATGAGCAGTTCTTC.

V and J are TRBV5-1 and TRBJ1-2; 7 bases match TRBD1. The CDR3 sequence is 14 residues long. Germline V lookup: CDR1 SGHRS, CDR2 YFSETQ. Trimming cost V 0 bases and J 8 bases; bases outside gene matches: 7. The DNA of the CDR3 is TGCGCCAGCAGCTTGGCCGACAGGGCTATCGGCTACACCTTC. Its protein is CASSLADRAIGYTF.

This sequence joins TRBV11-2 and TRBJ2-7; possibly TRBD2 for D (7 bases). This CDR3 is 15 amino acids long. V lost 1 base and J lost 5, with 15 bases in between. Germline V gene lookup returns CDR1 SGHAT and CDR2 FQNNGV. For the CDR3, the DNA is TGTGCCAGCAGCTTAGGGGGGGGCAGGGCCGACGAGCAGTACTTC. It is translated as CASSLGGGRADEQYF.

This clone came up once. The genes are TRBV29-1 and TRBJ2-1; 8 bases map to TRBD2. Trimming at V came to 4 bases and at J to 7 bases, leaving 6 bases not matched to a gene. Germline V lookup: CDR1 SQVTM, CDR2 ANQGSEA. CDR3 length: 13 residues. This CDR3 reads CSVVGRARNEQFF. CDR3 DNA sequence: TGCAGCGTTGTCGGGAGGGCCCGGAATGAGCAGTTCTTC.

This rearrangement joins TRBV19 to TRBJ2-1, with 12 bases identical to TRBD2. The V gene's germline CDR1 is LNHDA and CDR2 SQIVND (reference sequence). V lost 5 bases to trimming and J lost 5 bases; unmatched junction nucleotides: 7. This CDR3 region has 16 residues. The CDR3 protein is CASSFLAGGVNNEQFF. CDR3 bases: TGTGCCAGTAGTTTTCTAGCGGGAGGGGTTAACAATGAGCAGTTCTTC.

The rearrangement uses TRBV14 and TRBJ2-7; 12 nucleotides align to TRBD2. Trimming at V came to 4 bases and at J to 6 bases, leaving 25 bases not matched to a gene. Germline loops: CDR1 SGHDN, CDR2 FVKESK. The CDR3 contains 21 residues. The CDR3 sequence is CASSRLSSGPSGRALPLEQYF. DNA for the CDR3: TGTGCCAGCAGCCGGCTGAGCTCGGGTCCTAGCGGGAGGGCCTTACCCCTCGAGCAGTACTTC.

The chain uses TRBV18 and TRBJ2-5; 9 bases align to TRBD1. This CDR3 spans 14 amino acids. Per germline, CDR1 KGHSH and CDR2 LQKENI. V shed 5 bases, J shed 5 bases, and the junction held 6 bases outside the gene matches. CDR3 in amino acids: CASSRTGAGETQYF. The CDR3 DNA sequence: TGTGCCAGCTCAAGGACAGGGGCCGGGGAGACCCAGTACTTC.

The genes are TRBV2 and TRBJ1-5, with D possibly matching TRBD1 (5 bases). V was clipped by 3 bases and J by 2 bases, with 8 bases between them. Germline lookup yields CDR1 SNHLY and CDR2 FYNNEI. The CDR3 length is 14 residues. CDR3 protein: CASSDREGNQPQHF. CDR3 bases: TGTGCCAGCAGTGACAGGGAAGGCAATCAGCCCCAGCATTTT.

The gene calls are TRBV6-6 and TRBJ1-1; weak D call: TRBD1 (5 bases). Germline CDR1 MNHNY, CDR2 SVGAGI (reference sequence). The CDR3 sequence is 16 residues long. Trimming cost V 2 bases and J 0 bases, with 13 bases left between them. Written as DNA, the CDR3 is TGTGCCAGCAGTTACGGGACCGGGAGAATGAACACTGAAGCTTTCTTT. Protein sequence: CASSYGTGRMNTEAFF.

In DNA form, the CDR3 reads TGTGCCAGCAGGGCTTTGATGGATACGCAGTATTTT. It yields the protein CASRALMDTQYF. The chain has TRBV25-1 and TRBJ2-3; no definite D call. V lost 6 bases and J 6 bases, leaving 10 bases between the germline ends. This CDR3 contains 12 residues. The germline CDR1 and CDR2 sequences are MGHDK and SYGVNS.

Comment on this clone: This sample also contains other DNA sequences that code for the same CDR3. V and J are TRBV5-1 and TRBJ2-1; D is undetermined. Germline V gives CDR1 SGHRS, CDR2 YFSETQ. Trimming removed 0 bases from V and 7 bases from J, with 5 bases in between. There are 12 residues in the CDR3. The CDR3 coding sequence is TGCGCCAGCAGCTTGGGGCGGAATGAGCAGTTCTTC. Protein: CASSLGRNEQFF.